These T cell receptor beta chains were read from a single sample in a study of cytomegalovirus exposure and HLA in healthy donors. Only in-frame clones appear in the TCRdb table, and some are missing; sequencing was by immunoSEQ multiplex PCR. This sample carries fewer than 200,000 clones, approximately 89% of them seen once, and the ten largest clones take 7.2%. Sequenced material: PBMCs. The receptors were sampled from a man aged 25-45 years in good health and CMV-seropositive. Each CDR3 is given with its conserved first and last residue. A D gene is named only where the DNA matches it firmly. Rows give clone size only sometimes, using once, few, many, or a class for an expanded clone.

v_gene: TRBV7-2; j_gene: TRBJ2-7; d_gene: TRBD1; abundance: NA; CDR3aa: CASSARDRGSYEQYF; CDR3nt: TGTGCCAGCAGCGCAAGGGACAGAGGTTCTTACGAGCAGTACTTC
v_gene: TRBV5-5; j_gene: TRBJ1-5; d_gene: NA; abundance: NA; CDR3aa: CASSLWDGSNQPQHF; CDR3nt: TGTGCCAGCAGCTTGTGGGACGGAAGCAATCAGCCCCAGCATTTT
v_gene: TRBV6-1; j_gene: TRBJ1-4; d_gene: NA; abundance: NA; CDR3aa: CASSITLEGNEKLFF; CDR3nt: TGTGCCAGCAGCATCACTTTGGAAGGGAATGAAAAACTGTTTTTT
v_gene: TRBV5-4; j_gene: TRBJ2-1; d_gene: TRBD1; abundance: NA; CDR3aa: CASSLLGDRLYNEQFF; CDR3nt: TGTGCCAGCAGCTTGCTAGGGGACAGGCTCTACAATGAGCAGTTCTTC
v_gene: TRBV18; j_gene: TRBJ1-1; d_gene: NA; abundance: NA; CDR3aa: CASSPNRNTEAFF; CDR3nt: TGTGCCAGCTCACCTAATAGGAACACTGAAGCTTTCTTT
v_gene: TRBV27; j_gene: TRBJ1-5; d_gene: NA; abundance: NA; CDR3aa: CASRLYSNQPQHF; CDR3nt: TGTGCCAGCAGACTTTATAGCAATCAGCCCCAGCATTTT
v_gene: TRBV4-1; j_gene: TRBJ1-2; d_gene: NA; abundance: NA; CDR3aa: CASSQRVYYGYTF; CDR3nt: TGCGCCAGCAGCCAGAGGGTGTACTATGGCTACACCTTC
v_gene: TRBV6-6; j_gene: TRBJ1-1; d_gene: TRBD1; abundance: NA; CDR3aa: CASSYAKGQGPSEAFF; CDR3nt: TGTGCCAGCAGTTACGCGAAGGGACAGGGACCTTCTGAAGCTTTCTTT
v_gene: TRBV29-1; j_gene: TRBJ1-1; d_gene: NA; abundance: once; CDR3aa: CSATVNTEAFF; CDR3nt: TGCAGCGCCACAGTGAACACTGAAGCTTTCTTT
v_gene: TRBV5-4; j_gene: TRBJ2-2; d_gene: NA; abundance: NA; CDR3aa: CASSRARYANTGELFF; CDR3nt: TGTGCCAGCAGCCGGGCGCGATATGCGAACACCGGGGAGCTGTTTTTT
v_gene: TRBV27; j_gene: TRBJ1-5; d_gene: NA; abundance: NA; CDR3aa: CASSLFGPFQPQHF; CDR3nt: TGTGCCAGCAGTTTGTTCGGCCCTTTTCAGCCCCAGCATTTT
v_gene: TRBV7-8; j_gene: TRBJ2-7; d_gene: NA; abundance: NA; CDR3aa: CASSLNRAYEQYF; CDR3nt: TGTGCCAGCAGCTTAAACAGGGCCTACGAGCAGTACTTC
v_gene: TRBV6-1; j_gene: TRBJ2-7; d_gene: NA; abundance: NA; CDR3aa: CASGTPRLGEQYF; CDR3nt: TGTGCCAGCGGAACACCGAGGCTCGGGGAGCAGTACTTC
v_gene: TRBV11-2; j_gene: TRBJ2-7; d_gene: NA; abundance: NA; CDR3aa: CASSLERRYSYEQYF; CDR3nt: TGTGCCAGCAGCTTGGAGCGGAGGTACTCCTACGAGCAGTACTTC
v_gene: TRBV19; j_gene: TRBJ2-5; d_gene: NA; abundance: NA; CDR3aa: CASSKGEWETQYF; CDR3nt: TGTGCCAGTAGTAAGGGGGAGTGGGAGACCCAGTACTTC
v_gene: TRBV9; j_gene: TRBJ2-3; d_gene: NA; abundance: NA; CDR3aa: CASSALVGTDTQYF; CDR3nt: TGTGCCAGCAGCGCCCTAGTAGGCACAGATACGCAGTATTTT
v_gene: TRBV18; j_gene: TRBJ2-1; d_gene: TRBD2; abundance: NA; CDR3aa: CASSPRLAPNNEQFF; CDR3nt: TGTGCCAGCTCACCACGACTAGCGCCAAACAATGAGCAGTTCTTC
v_gene: TRBV6-5; j_gene: TRBJ2-4; d_gene: NA; abundance: NA; CDR3aa: CASSSTVAKNIQYF; CDR3nt: TGTGCCAGCAGTAGCACAGTAGCCAAAAACATTCAGTACTTC
v_gene: TRBV11-2; j_gene: TRBJ2-4; d_gene: NA; abundance: NA; CDR3aa: CASSSGIKPRAKNIQYF; CDR3nt: TGTGCCAGCAGCTCTGGGATTAAACCGCGTGCCAAAAACATTCAGTACTTC
v_gene: TRBV28; j_gene: TRBJ2-3; d_gene: TRBD2; abundance: once; CDR3aa: CASSTRTSGRSDTQYF; CDR3nt: TGTGCCAGCAGTACCCGGACTAGCGGGAGGTCAGATACGCAGTATTTT
v_gene: TRBV7-3; j_gene: TRBJ1-2; d_gene: NA; abundance: NA; CDR3aa: CASSLRRGYGYTF; CDR3nt: TGTGCCAGCAGCCTAAGACGGGGCTATGGCTACACCTTC
v_gene: TRBV7-2; j_gene: TRBJ2-3; d_gene: NA; abundance: NA; CDR3aa: CASSLAGTDTDTQYF; CDR3nt: TGTGCCAGCAGTCTTGCAGGGACCGACACAGATACGCAGTATTTT
v_gene: TRBV14; j_gene: TRBJ2-3; d_gene: NA; abundance: NA; CDR3aa: CASSPGTSSTDTQYF; CDR3nt: TGTGCCAGCAGCCCAGGGACTTCCTCCACAGATACGCAGTATTTT
v_gene: TRBV2; j_gene: TRBJ2-2; d_gene: TRBD1; abundance: NA; CDR3aa: CASNLKTGSTGELFF; CDR3nt: TGTGCCAGCAACCTAAAGACAGGGAGCACCGGGGAGCTGTTTTTT
v_gene: TRBV28; j_gene: TRBJ2-5; d_gene: NA; abundance: NA; CDR3aa: CASSSLNSGSQETQYF; CDR3nt: TGTGCCAGCAGTTCCCTCAATTCAGGGAGCCAAGAGACCCAGTACTTC
v_gene: TRBV5-1; j_gene: TRBJ2-7; d_gene: NA; abundance: NA; CDR3aa: CASTSDQTPYEQYF; CDR3nt: TGCGCCAGCACCTCGGACCAAACCCCCTACGAGCAGTACTTC
v_gene: TRBV5-1; j_gene: TRBJ2-1; d_gene: NA; abundance: NA; CDR3aa: CASSLAWGVSSYNEQFF; CDR3nt: TGCGCCAGCAGCTTGGCCTGGGGGGTCAGCTCCTACAATGAGCAGTTCTTC
v_gene: TRBV6-6; j_gene: TRBJ2-3; d_gene: NA; abundance: NA; CDR3aa: CAARGLTTDTQYF; CDR3nt: TGTGCCGCAAGGGGCCTGACCACAGATACGCAGTATTTT
v_gene: TRBV9; j_gene: TRBJ2-1; d_gene: NA; abundance: NA; CDR3aa: CASSVDGIPRSEQFF; CDR3nt: TGTGCCAGCAGCGTAGACGGTATTCCCCGCAGTGAGCAGTTCTTC
v_gene: TRBV9; j_gene: TRBJ2-7; d_gene: NA; abundance: NA; CDR3aa: CASSPGTYEQYF; CDR3nt: TGTGCCAGCAGCCCAGGGACCTACGAGCAGTACTTC
v_gene: TRBV11-3; j_gene: TRBJ2-3; d_gene: NA; abundance: NA; CDR3aa: CASSLEGIWGKSTDTQYF; CDR3nt: TGTGCCAGCAGCTTAGAGGGAATTTGGGGAAAAAGCACAGATACGCAGTATTTT
v_gene: TRBV4-1; j_gene: TRBJ2-7; d_gene: NA; abundance: NA; CDR3aa: CASSQSPGEGYEQYF; CDR3nt: TGCGCCAGCAGCCAATCCCCAGGGGAGGGTTACGAGCAGTACTTC
v_gene: TRBV29-1; j_gene: TRBJ1-1; d_gene: NA; abundance: NA; CDR3aa: CSVSPGRTEAFF; CDR3nt: TGCAGCGTTTCTCCAGGGAGGACTGAAGCTTTCTTT
v_gene: TRBV6-5; j_gene: TRBJ2-3; d_gene: NA; abundance: NA; CDR3aa: CASSTTTDTQYF; CDR3nt: TGTGCCAGCAGTACGACCACAGATACGCAGTATTTT
v_gene: TRBV11-1; j_gene: TRBJ2-6; d_gene: NA; abundance: NA; CDR3aa: CASSSGTSGANVLTF; CDR3nt: TGTGCCAGCAGCTCCGGGACCTCTGGGGCCAACGTCCTGACTTTC
v_gene: TRBV10-1; j_gene: TRBJ1-3; d_gene: NA; abundance: medium-sized; CDR3aa: CASSERAGAPETSGNTIYF; CDR3nt: TGCGCCAGCAGTGAACGGGCGGGAGCCCCAGAAACCTCTGGAAACACCATATATTTT
v_gene: TRBV27; j_gene: TRBJ1-4; d_gene: NA; abundance: few; CDR3aa: CASSRRGGVATNEKLFF; CDR3nt: TGTGCCAGCAGCCGACGGGGTGGAGTTGCAACTAATGAAAAACTGTTTTTT
v_gene: TRBV10-3; j_gene: TRBJ2-7; d_gene: NA; abundance: NA; CDR3aa: CAISEPGANEQYF; CDR3nt: TGTGCCATCAGTGAGCCAGGGGCCAACGAGCAGTACTTC
v_gene: TRBV30; j_gene: TRBJ1-2; d_gene: NA; abundance: NA; CDR3aa: CAWSRGGSRTF; CDR3nt: TGTGCCTGGAGCCGTGGCGGCAGTAGGACCTTC
v_gene: TRBV4-1; j_gene: TRBJ2-3; d_gene: NA; abundance: NA; CDR3aa: CASSQGQSTDTQYF; CDR3nt: TGCGCCAGCAGCCAAGGACAGTCCACAGATACGCAGTATTTT
v_gene: TRBV27; j_gene: TRBJ1-4; d_gene: NA; abundance: NA; CDR3aa: CASSFLAPTENEKLFF; CDR3nt: TGTGCCAGCAGTTTTCTGGCTCCCACGGAAAATGAAAAACTGTTTTTT
v_gene: TRBV2; j_gene: TRBJ2-7; d_gene: NA; abundance: NA; CDR3aa: CASSGANWEQYF; CDR3nt: TGTGCCAGCAGTGGGGCCAACTGGGAGCAGTACTTC